Below are 21 T cell receptor beta chains sequenced from a single sample in a study of blood T cells in healthy people across ages. A sample-barcoded 5' primer and a J-beta primer mix were used in a second PCR of about 6 to 12 cycles. One entry per CDR3 protein, called by TCRdb with MiXCR from the 5' RACE reads. The sample has about 1,400,000 distinct CDR3 sequences; 40% to 50% are singletons. The source material was blood. The receptors come from a woman under 30 in good health.

This clonotype was seen a handful of times. V usage is TRBV20-1 and J usage is TRBJ2-7; TRBD1 matches 7 bases. The CDR3 runs to 15 residues. In germline, CDR1 is DFQATT, CDR2 SNEGSKA (reference sequence). Trimming cost V 6 bases and J 6 bases; bases outside gene matches: 17. The CDR3 coding sequence is TGCAGTGCGATGGGTGGATATTGGGACAGCCTCGAGCAGTACTTC. This translates into CSAMGGYWDSLEQYF.

J is TRBJ2-4 and V is TRBV12-3 or TRBV12-4, with D maybe TRBD2 (5 bases). The J call may be mistaken, given a closer DNA end match to TRBJ2-7. This CDR3 spans 16 amino acids. The CDR3 region is CASTDDSGVSAYEQYF. The CDR3 DNA sequence: TGTGCCAGCACCGATGATTCCGGGGTCTCGGCGTACGAGCAGTACTTC.

This rearrangement joins TRBV9 to TRBJ2-7; perhaps D is TRBD1 or TRBD2 (8 bases each). Trimming pared 4 bases from V and 4 bases from J, leaving 15 bases between. Germline lookup yields CDR1 SGDLS and CDR2 YYNGEE. The CDR3 loop spans 14 amino acids. The CDR3: CASSQRGTGYEQYF. The CDR3 DNA follows: TGTGCCAGCAGCCAGCGGGGGACAGGTTACGAGCAGTACTTC.

This rearrangement joins TRBV3-1 to TRBJ2-5; TRBD2 agrees at 14 bases. CDR1 and CDR2 (germline): LGHDT, YNNKEL (reference sequence). Trimming cost V 4 bases and J 1 base; bases outside gene matches: 5. The CDR3 is 17 residues long. The CDR3 is CASSPGLAGAIQETQYF. The CDR3 nucleotides are TGTGCCAGCAGCCCGGGACTAGCGGGGGCCATCCAAGAGACCCAGTACTTC.

This clonotype was recorded many times. The chain is built from TRBV25-1 and TRBJ2-6; weak D call: TRBD2 (6 bases). The CDR3 extends over 12 amino acids. With 7 bases removed from V and 8 bases from J, the gap between germline ends came to 9 bases. The germline CDR1 and CDR2 sequences are MGHDK and SYGVNS. The CDR3 DNA is TGTGCCAGCACCGGGGGAACCAACGTCCTGACTTTC. Its translation is CASTGGTNVLTF. The full variable domain, in which reference TRBV25-1 and TRBJ2-6 provide the parts outside the CDR3, is EADIYQTPRYLVIGTGKKITLECSQTMGHDKMYWYQQDPGMELHLIHYSYGVNSTEKGDLSSESTVSRIRTEHFPLTLESARPSHTSQYLCASTGGTNVLTFGAGSRLTVL.

This clonotype was seen at least ten times. CDR3 nucleotide sequence: TGCGCCAGCAGCCAAGAGTGGGCTAGCGGCCGGGATGAGCAGTTCTTC. Translating it yields CASSQEWASGRDEQFF. This chain connects TRBV4-1 to TRBJ2-1; 7 bases line up with TRBD2. The CDR3 runs to 16 residues. Germline-derived CDR1 and CDR2 are MGHRA and YSYEKL. V shed 0 bases and J 8 bases; nucleotides not matched to a gene: 10.

There are a few counts of this clonotype. The genes are TRBV12-3 or TRBV12-4 and TRBJ1-2, with TRBD1 as a possible D gene (6 bases). CDR3 length: 14 residues. Trimming pared 6 bases from V and 4 bases from J, leaving 15 bases between. In DNA, the CDR3 is TGTGCCAGCAGCTATGCGGGACAACGCTATGGCTACACCTTC. Translation gives CASSYAGQRYGYTF.

The chain recombines TRBV28 with TRBJ2-1; the D call may be TRBD1 or TRBD2 (5 bases each). Germline assignment: CDR1 MDHEN and CDR2 SYDVKM. The ends were cut back, 7 bases at V and 4 bases at J, with 17 bases in the middle. The CDR3 contains 15 residues. CDR3 sequence reads: CASTSQGAGYNEQFF. In nucleotides, the CDR3 is TGTGCCAGCACTTCCCAGGGAGCAGGTTACAATGAGCAGTTCTTC.

The V and J genes are TRBV7-2 and TRBJ1-4; TRBD1 is a possible D gene (5 bases). Trimming took 2 bases from V and 7 from J, leaving 14 bases between them. There are 15 residues in the CDR3. Germline V CDR1 and CDR2: SGHTA, FQGNSA. CDR3 coding DNA: TGTGCCAGCAGCTTATTATCGGGGGTGGGTGAAAAACTGTTTTTT. Its translation: CASSLLSGVGEKLFF.

Notes on this clonotype: Germline and junction disagree at one end, which may indicate a read error. This chain links TRBV2 with TRBJ2-1; D not certain. Germline CDR1 SNHLY, CDR2 FYNNEI. There are 15 residues in the CDR3. The CDR3 DNA sequence: TGTGCCAGCAGGGAAGGGCGCGGCTCCTACAATGAGCAGTTCTTC. Amino acid sequence: CASREGRGSYNEQFF.

The chain is built from TRBV15 and TRBJ1-1, with unresolved D. With 2 bases removed from V and 1 base from J, the gap between germline ends came to 8 bases. Germline assignment: CDR1 LNHNV and CDR2 YYDKDF (reference sequence). There are 14 residues in the CDR3. The CDR3 reads CATSRPLTNTEAFF. DNA of the CDR3: TGTGCCACCAGCAGACCGTTGACGAACACTGAAGCTTTCTTT.

V is TRBV3-1 and J is TRBJ1-2, with D unclear. This CDR3 spans 13 amino acids. Trimming pared 0 bases from V and 10 bases from J, leaving 12 bases between. CDR1 is LGHDT, CDR2 YNNKEL, per germline (reference sequence). CDR3 sequence reads: CASSQDGGGNYTF. CDR3 nucleotides: TGTGCCAGCAGCCAAGATGGTGGCGGTAACTACACCTTC.

This clonotype was seen a handful of times. One end of the junction fails to match germline, which may point to a read error. CDR3 region: CASSPPGQRSSYEQYF. CDR3 DNA: TGTGCCAGTTCACCACCGGGCCAGCGAAGCTCCTACGAGCAGTACTTC. The chain couples TRBV18 to TRBJ2-7; D not certain. Germline V lookup: CDR1 KGHSH, CDR2 LQKENI. The CDR3 runs to 16 residues.

The chain links TRBV2 to TRBJ2-5; 12 bases align to TRBD2. The germline V gene has CDR1 SNHLY and CDR2 FYNNEI. This CDR3 contains 15 residues. Trimming took 6 bases from V and 1 from J; bases not matched to a gene: 3. DNA for the CDR3: TGTGCCAGCAGAGGACTAGCGGGATTCCAAGAGACCCAGTACTTC. The encoded protein is CASRGLAGFQETQYF.

This chain connects TRBV12-3 or TRBV12-4 to TRBJ1-2, with D perhaps matching TRBD1 (5 bases). The CDR3 sequence is 15 residues long. V was shortened by 2 bases and J by 10 bases, with 20 bases between the two germline ends. The DNA for the CDR3 is TGTGCCAGCAGTTTACGGGTGGGGACGGGTGCAGTCTACACCTTC. This translates into CASSLRVGTGAVYTF.

On this clonotype itself: The junction and the germline gene differ at one end; a read error may be behind it. This chain uses TRBV2 with TRBJ1-2, with no clear D. Germline CDR1 is SNHLY and CDR2 is FYNNEI. CDR3 size: 13 residues. Here the CDR3 DNA reads TGTGCCAGCAGGGAAGGGCTTAACTATGGCTACACCTTC. Translation: CASREGLNYGYTF.

V is TRBV20-1 and J is TRBJ2-7, with D perhaps matching TRBD1 (6 bases). The germline V gene has CDR1 DFQATT and CDR2 SNEGSKA (reference sequence). V gave up 7 bases and J gave up 3 bases, with 10 bases separating them. The CDR3 contains 11 residues. The CDR3 nucleotides read TGCAGTGGAAAACAGGGCTACGAGCAGTACTTC. Its translation: CSGKQGYEQYF.

This chain uses TRBV20-1 with TRBJ2-1; D is ambiguous. V lost 1 base, J lost 2 bases, and 15 bases lay in between. The CDR3 is 16 residues long. Germline lookup yields CDR1 DFQATT and CDR2 SNEGSKA (reference sequence). The CDR3 sequence is CSARGRKAHTYNEQFF. The CDR3 region has the DNA TGCAGTGCTAGAGGACGGAAAGCGCACACCTACAATGAGCAGTTCTTC.

This clonotype was counted between two and nine times. The rearrangement links TRBV20-1 to TRBJ2-5, with TRBD2 as a possible D gene (5 bases). CDR1 and CDR2 from the germline V gene are DFQATT and SNEGSKA (reference sequence). The ends were cut back, 4 bases at V and 3 bases at J, with 12 bases in the middle. The CDR3 has 13 amino acids. DNA of the CDR3: TGCAGTGCTACGAAACTAGAAAAAGAGACCCAGTACTTC. Translating it yields CSATKLEKETQYF.

This clonotype was counted between two and nine times. The J gene is TRBJ2-7, the V gene TRBV6-6; a weak D match, TRBD1 (6 bases). This CDR3 is 13 amino acids long. V was pared by 7 bases and J by 1 base, with 11 bases between. Germline V gives CDR1 MNHNY, CDR2 SVGAGI (reference sequence). The CDR3 is CASIQGRSYEQYF. CDR3 nucleotide sequence: TGTGCCAGCATCCAGGGGAGATCCTACGAGCAGTACTTC.

The V gene is TRBV6-2 or TRBV6-3, the J gene TRBJ2-5; the D call may be TRBD1 or TRBD2 (7 bases each). V lost 8 bases, J lost 1 base, and 20 bases lay in between. Germline loops: CDR1 MNHEY, CDR2 SVGEGT. This CDR3 has 16 residues. This chain's CDR3 is CASGWDGRGPQETQYF. The CDR3 nucleotides read TGTGCCAGCGGATGGGATGGGAGGGGGCCCCAAGAGACCCAGTACTTC.